This is a list of T cell receptor beta chains from one sample in a study of blood T cell repertoires in COVID-19. Assay: immunoSEQ multiplex PCR; the TCRdb copy retains only in-frame clones and omits some. The sample lists approximately 160,000 clones, approximately 73% occurring once. Material for sequencing was peripheral blood. Every receptor here comes from a woman of 80 years or more with acute or convalescent COVID-19. Both conserved end residues are part of each CDR3. D genes are given only for firm matches. Clone size appears in some rows only: once, few, many, or a class for an expanded clone.

CDR3aa | CDR3nt | len | abundance | v_gene | d_gene | j_gene
CASSLQGAATNEKLFF | TGTGCCAGCAGCCTTCAGGGGGCTGCAACTAATGAAAAACTGTTTTTT | 16 | - | TRBV3-1/TRBV3-2 | TRBD1 | TRBJ1-4
CASSRGDRVDGYTF | TGTGCCAGCAGCAGGGGGGACAGGGTCGATGGCTACACCTTC | 14 | - | TRBV5-5 | TRBD1 | TRBJ1-2
CASSLEGTGAGNTIYF | TGCGCCAGCAGCTTGGAGGGGACAGGGGCTGGAAACACCATATATTTT | 16 | - | TRBV5-1 | TRBD1 | TRBJ1-3
CASSLDRYSGNTIYF | TGCGCCAGCAGCTTGGACAGATACTCTGGAAACACCATATATTTT | 15 | - | TRBV5-1 | - | TRBJ1-3
CATSTRTGLYSNQPQHF | TGTGCCACCAGCACAAGGACGGGACTTTATAGCAATCAGCCCCAGCATTTT | 17 | few | TRBV15 | - | TRBJ1-5
CASRPTGGDTQYF | TGTGCCAGCAGACCCACCGGGGGAGATACGCAGTATTTT | 13 | - | TRBV12-3/TRBV12-4 | - | TRBJ2-3
CASSLGPGTGAQPQHF | TGTGCCAGCAGCTTGGGGCCAGGGACAGGGGCTCAGCCCCAGCATTTT | 16 | - | TRBV5-5 | TRBD1 | TRBJ1-5
CASSLSAGVRGEQFF | TGTGCCAGCAGCTTATCAGCAGGGGTAAGGGGTGAGCAGTTCTTC | 15 | - | TRBV7-3 | - | TRBJ2-1
CAISESRPGVNTEAFF | TGTGCCATCAGTGAGTCGAGGCCAGGGGTAAACACTGAAGCTTTCTTT | 16 | - | TRBV10-3 | - | TRBJ1-1
CASNGGGKTGNPEAFF | TGTGCCAGTAACGGGGGGGGAAAGACAGGGAACCCTGAAGCTTTCTTT | 16 | - | TRBV19 | TRBD1 | TRBJ1-1
CASSLEVESGKLFF | TGTGCCAGCAGCTTAGAAGTCGAGTCTGGAAAACTGTTTTTT | 14 | once | TRBV7-9 | - | TRBJ1-4
CASRRQGAAKEQFF | TGTGCCAGTAGAAGACAGGGGGCCGCGAAGGAGCAGTTCTTC | 14 | - | TRBV19 | TRBD1 | TRBJ2-1
CACTGTIHSYEQYF | TGTGCCTGCACCGGGACAATCCACTCCTACGAGCAGTACTTC | 14 | - | TRBV2 | - | TRBJ2-7
CASSSDRGGRQPQHF | TGTGCCAGCAGCTCGGACAGGGGAGGCCGGCAGCCCCAGCATTTT | 15 | - | TRBV7-9 | TRBD1 | TRBJ1-5
CASSVTSENTEAFF | TGTGCCAGCAGCGTAACATCTGAGAACACTGAAGCTTTCTTT | 14 | once | TRBV9 | - | TRBJ1-1
CASSTTGKDGYTF | TGTGCCAGCAGTACCACAGGGAAGGATGGCTACACCTTC | 13 | - | TRBV6-2/TRBV6-3 | - | TRBJ1-2
CASSEGPRGAEAFF | TGTGCCAGCAGCGAGGGCCCCCGGGGGGCTGAAGCTTTCTTT | 14 | - | TRBV9 | - | TRBJ1-1
CASSLYHGNTEAFF | TGTGCCAGCAGCTTGTACCACGGGAACACTGAAGCTTTCTTT | 14 | - | TRBV5-5 | - | TRBJ1-1
CASSQAGVTEAFF | TGTGCCAGCAGCCAAGCAGGGGTAACTGAAGCTTTCTTT | 13 | - | TRBV7-2 | - | TRBJ1-1
CASTIFGRGGQPQHF | TGTGCCAGCACCATCTTTGGACGGGGGGGTCAGCCCCAGCATTTT | 15 | - | TRBV28 | - | TRBJ1-5
CASSESVYGYTF | TGTGCCAGCAGTGAATCCGTCTATGGCTACACCTTC | 12 | many | TRBV25-1 | - | TRBJ1-2
CAWSGNGGPLGDTQYF | TGTGCCTGGAGTGGTAACGGGGGACCATTGGGGGATACGCAGTATTTT | 16 | once | TRBV30 | - | TRBJ2-3
CASSYGTMNTEAFF | TGTGCCAGCAGTTACGGCACTATGAACACTGAAGCTTTCTTT | 14 | - | TRBV6-6 | - | TRBJ1-1
CASSLGQGANEKLFF | TGTGCCAGTAGCCTGGGACAGGGTGCTAATGAAAAACTGTTTTTT | 15 | - | TRBV19 | TRBD1 | TRBJ1-4
CASSLPGGSTDTQYF | TGTGCCAGCAGCTTGCCCGGGGGAAGCACAGATACGCAGTATTTT | 15 | - | TRBV5-4 | - | TRBJ2-3
CASSRDGQGASGYTF | TGTGCCAGCAGTAGAGATGGACAGGGGGCCAGTGGCTACACCTTC | 15 | - | TRBV25-1 | TRBD1 | TRBJ1-2
CAISEGGFSQPQHF | TGTGCCATCAGTGAGGGGGGGTTTTCTCAGCCCCAGCATTTT | 14 | - | TRBV10-3 | - | TRBJ1-5
CASSLSDSRRVGYTF | TGTGCCAGCAGCCTGTCGGACTCTCGAAGAGTTGGCTACACCTTC | 15 | - | TRBV11-2 | - | TRBJ1-2
CASSEMFAGAGYTF | TGTGCCAGCAGTGAAATGTTCGCAGGGGCGGGCTACACCTTC | 14 | - | TRBV6-1 | - | TRBJ1-2
CASRTTAGTYEQYF | TGCGCCAGCCGAACGACGGCAGGGACCTACGAGCAGTACTTC | 14 | - | TRBV5-1 | - | TRBJ2-7
CASSPGGTARDGEQYF | TGCGCTAGCAGCCCGGGTGGGACAGCCAGAGACGGCGAGCAGTACTTC | 16 | - | TRBV5-1 | TRBD1 | TRBJ2-7
CASSRTAPSLASTDTQYF | TGTGCCAGCAGCCGCACCGCCCCTAGCCTTGCTAGCACAGATACGCAGTATTTT | 18 | few | TRBV3-1/TRBV3-2 | - | TRBJ2-3
CASGVGVGAQYF | TGTGCCAGCGGGGTTGGGGTCGGGGCCCAGTACTTC | 12 | - | TRBV2 | - | TRBJ2-5
CASSSNRNSYNEQFF | TGTGCCAGCAGCTCAAACAGGAATTCCTACAATGAGCAGTTCTTC | 15 | - | TRBV7-3 | - | TRBJ2-1
CASSVDGLAGGYNEQFF | TGTGCCAGCAGTGTTGATGGGCTAGCGGGAGGGTACAATGAGCAGTTCTTC | 17 | - | TRBV6-4 | TRBD2 | TRBJ2-1
CAWTLPGSNTEAFF | TGTGCCTGGACCCTCCCGGGGTCGAACACTGAAGCTTTCTTT | 14 | - | TRBV30 | - | TRBJ1-1
CASSETGGEYGYTF | TGTGCCAGCAGTGAGACAGGGGGGGAGTATGGCTACACCTTC | 14 | few | TRBV25-1 | TRBD1 | TRBJ1-2
CASSIDPGQGTGNTIYF | TGTGCCAGCAGCATCGATCCGGGACAGGGGACTGGAAACACCATATATTTT | 17 | - | TRBV5-4 | TRBD1 | TRBJ1-3
CASSLLPSGRFIEQFF | TGTGCCAGTAGTTTACTCCCTAGCGGGAGGTTTATTGAGCAGTTCTTC | 16 | - | TRBV19 | TRBD2 | TRBJ2-1
CASSDGDLSYNEQFF | TGTGCCAGCAGCGACGGGGATCTCTCCTACAATGAGCAGTTCTTC | 15 | - | TRBV6-2/TRBV6-3 | - | TRBJ2-1
CASSQDTPKRSDTQYF | TGTGCCAGCAGCCAAGATACCCCAAAGCGCTCAGATACGCAGTATTTT | 16 | few | TRBV3-1/TRBV3-2 | - | TRBJ2-3
CASSPSGVATNEKLFF | TGTGCCAGCAGCCCCTCGGGGGTTGCAACTAATGAAAAACTGTTTTTT | 16 | once | TRBV5-4 | - | TRBJ1-4
CASSPATGLITGELFF | TGTGCCAGCTCACCGGCTACAGGCTTGATTACCGGGGAGCTGTTTTTT | 16 | - | TRBV18 | - | TRBJ2-2
CASSLGQSVETQYF | TGCGCCAGCAGCTTGGGACAGTCTGTCGAGACCCAGTACTTC | 14 | - | TRBV5-1 | - | TRBJ2-5
CASSLGSGLTQYF | TGTGCCAGCAGTCTCGGTTCCGGACTAACGCAGTATTTT | 13 | - | TRBV27 | - | TRBJ2-3
CASRPGTGNTEAFF | TGCGCCAGCAGGCCGGGGACAGGGAACACTGAAGCTTTCTTT | 14 | - | TRBV5-1 | TRBD1 | TRBJ1-1
CASSLWDYSNQPQHF | TGCGCCAGCAGTTTGTGGGACTATAGCAATCAGCCCCAGCATTTT | 15 | - | TRBV5-1 | - | TRBJ1-5
CASSPPGQSYEQYF | TGTGCCAGCAGCCCCCCCGGACAGTCCTACGAGCAGTACTTC | 14 | - | TRBV3-1/TRBV3-2 | - | TRBJ2-7
CASSQGSGSRVTGELFF | TGTGCCAGCAGCCAGGGTAGCGGGAGTCGTGTCACCGGGGAGCTGTTTTTT | 17 | - | TRBV3-1/TRBV3-2 | TRBD2 | TRBJ2-2
CASSLEASSHYNEQFF | TGCGCCAGCAGCTTGGAAGCTAGTTCTCACTACAATGAGCAGTTCTTC | 16 | many | TRBV5-1 | - | TRBJ2-1
CSVEGVAGTDTQYF | TGCAGCGTTGAAGGAGTAGCGGGCACAGATACGCAGTATTTT | 14 | - | TRBV29-1 | - | TRBJ2-3
CASSGGSNQPQHF | TGTGCCAGCTCCGGGGGGTCCAATCAGCCCCAGCATTTT | 13 | - | TRBV3-1/TRBV3-2 | - | TRBJ1-5